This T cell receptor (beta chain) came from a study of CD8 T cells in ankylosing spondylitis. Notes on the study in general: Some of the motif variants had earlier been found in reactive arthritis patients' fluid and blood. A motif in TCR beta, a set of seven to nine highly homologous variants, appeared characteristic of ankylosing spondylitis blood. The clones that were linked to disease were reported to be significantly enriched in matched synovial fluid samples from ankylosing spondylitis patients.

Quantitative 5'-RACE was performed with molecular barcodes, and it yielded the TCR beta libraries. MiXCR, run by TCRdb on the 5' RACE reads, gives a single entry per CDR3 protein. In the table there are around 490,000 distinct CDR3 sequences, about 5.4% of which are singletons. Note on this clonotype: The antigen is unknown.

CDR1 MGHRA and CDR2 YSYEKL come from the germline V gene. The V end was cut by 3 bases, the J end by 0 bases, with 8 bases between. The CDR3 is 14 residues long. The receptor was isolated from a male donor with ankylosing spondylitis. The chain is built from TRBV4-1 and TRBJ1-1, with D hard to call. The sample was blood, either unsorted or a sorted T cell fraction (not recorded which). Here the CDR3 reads CASSQWTVNTEAFF. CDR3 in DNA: TGCGCCAGCAGCCAGTGGACGGTGAACACTGAAGCTTTCTTT.